Shown below are 10 T cell receptor beta chains from a single sample sequenced in a study of T cells in Graves' hyperthyroidism and ophthalmopathy. Regions amplified from RNA transcripts were the TCR beta CDR3 regions. The HTBI primer set was used in a first-round RT-PCR of the TCR CDR3. TCRdb itself ran the multiplex PCR reads through MiXCR, one entry per CDR3 protein. The repertoire includes about 350,000 distinct CDR3 sequences, more than 11% of them detected once, and around 24% sits in the top ten. Sequencing was done on a sample of blood. The receptors were gathered from a woman in her 30s with Graves' hyperthyroidism.

This clonotype was picked up many times. The chain combines TRBV5-5 with TRBJ2-2; D remains ambiguous. Germline V lookup: CDR1 SGHKS, CDR2 YYEKEE (reference sequence). CDR3 length: 17 amino acids. Trimming pared 4 bases from V and 1 base from J, leaving 17 bases between. The CDR3, as DNA: TGTGCCAGCAGCCGCAGACGGACGGTGGGGAACACCGGGGAGCTGTTTTTT. It yields the protein CASSRRRTVGNTGELFF.

This clonotype was detected many times. The chain uses TRBV28 and TRBJ2-3; 9 bases fit TRBD1. The V and J ends lost 11 bases and 3 bases, in that order; junction bases with no gene match: 6. The CDR3 contains 13 residues. CDR1 is MDHEN, CDR2 SYDVKM, per germline. In nucleotides, the CDR3 is TGTGCCGGCCGGGACAGGGCAACAGATACGCAGTATTTT. This codes for CAGRDRATDTQYF.

With regard to this clonotype: An end of the junction differs from the germline gene, which may be a read error. J is TRBJ1-2 and V is TRBV13; D ambiguous. Germline V lookup: CDR1 PRHDT, CDR2 FYEKMQ (reference sequence). The CDR3 is 18 residues long. CDR3 DNA: TGTGCCAGCAGCTTAGGCCTACTGTCAGGAGTAATAAACTTTGGCTACACCTTC. Amino acid sequence: CASSLGLLSGVINFGYTF.

The rearrangement joins TRBV18 to TRBJ1-1; TRBD1 agrees at 11 bases. This CDR3 spans 14 amino acids. The V and J ends lost 4 bases and 4 bases, in that order; junction bases with no gene match: 2. Germline V gene lookup returns CDR1 KGHSH and CDR2 LQKENI. The CDR3 sequence: CASSQDRGPTEAFF. For the CDR3, the DNA is TGTGCCAGCTCACAGGACAGGGGGCCCACTGAAGCTTTCTTT.

This clonotype was recorded at least ten times. The J gene is TRBJ2-2, the V gene TRBV28, with D possibly called TRBD1 or TRBD2 (5 bases each). In germline, CDR1 is MDHEN, CDR2 SYDVKM. The CDR3 loop spans 17 amino acids. Deletions cut 8 bases from V and 0 bases from J, with 19 bases between. The CDR3 region is CASESSTGTANTGELFF. The CDR3 DNA reads as TGTGCCAGCGAGTCTTCGACCGGGACGGCGAACACCGGGGAGCTGTTTTTT.

This clonotype was counted many times. The chain combines TRBV15 with TRBJ1-1; D call uncertain. This CDR3 contains 14 residues. Germline V gives CDR1 LNHNV, CDR2 YYDKDF (reference sequence). V was trimmed by 0 bases and J by 4 bases, leaving 9 bases between them. CDR3 DNA: TGTGCCACCAGCAGAGATACGGTTGGCACTGAAGCTTTCTTT. It is translated as CATSRDTVGTEAFF.

This rearrangement joins TRBV7-2 to TRBJ2-1, with TRBD2 identical over 8 bases. Trimming cost V 3 bases and J 8 bases; bases outside gene matches: 9. The CDR3 totals 15 residues. Germline V gives CDR1 SGHTA, CDR2 FQGNSA. In DNA form, the CDR3 reads TGTGCCAGCAGCTTCCGGGAGGGCCGGGTCGATGAGCAGTTCTTC. Its protein product is CASSFREGRVDEQFF.

This clonotype has at least ten counts. The V call is TRBV12-3 or TRBV12-4, the J call TRBJ1-3, with D perhaps TRBD1 (5 bases). This CDR3 region has 15 residues. Trimming removed 0 bases from V and 3 bases from J, with 9 bases in between. The CDR3 is CASSLAGESGNTIYF. CDR3 DNA sequence: TGTGCCAGCAGTTTAGCAGGGGAGAGTGGAAACACCATATATTTT.

The chain combines TRBV19 with TRBJ2-1, with 10 bases aligning to TRBD2. Per the germline V gene, CDR1 is LNHDA and CDR2 is SQIVND (reference sequence). Trimming took 3 bases from V and 13 from J; bases not matched to a gene: 3. This CDR3 region has 12 residues. DNA of the CDR3: TGTGCCAGTAGTATGGTAGCGGGAGGTCAGTTCTTC. Protein product: CASSMVAGGQFF. Full variable domain (outside the CDR3, taken from reference TRBV19 and TRBJ2-1): DGGITQSPKYLFRKEGQNVTLSCEQNLNHDAMYWYRQDPGQGLRLIYYSQIVNDFQKGDIAEGYSVSREKKESFPLTVTSAQKNPTAFYLCASSMVAGGQFFGPGTRLTVL.

This clonotype has more than one count but fewer than ten. The chain employs TRBV2 and TRBJ2-1, with 7 bases lining up with TRBD2. The CDR3 has 14 amino acids. Germline V gene sequence: CDR1 SNHLY, CDR2 FYNNEI. J was trimmed by 7 bases and V by 8 bases; bases with no gene match: 11. Here the CDR3 DNA reads TGTGCCAGCGATCGAAGCGGGGCGGGGAATGAGCAGTTCTTC. Its protein product is CASDRSGAGNEQFF.